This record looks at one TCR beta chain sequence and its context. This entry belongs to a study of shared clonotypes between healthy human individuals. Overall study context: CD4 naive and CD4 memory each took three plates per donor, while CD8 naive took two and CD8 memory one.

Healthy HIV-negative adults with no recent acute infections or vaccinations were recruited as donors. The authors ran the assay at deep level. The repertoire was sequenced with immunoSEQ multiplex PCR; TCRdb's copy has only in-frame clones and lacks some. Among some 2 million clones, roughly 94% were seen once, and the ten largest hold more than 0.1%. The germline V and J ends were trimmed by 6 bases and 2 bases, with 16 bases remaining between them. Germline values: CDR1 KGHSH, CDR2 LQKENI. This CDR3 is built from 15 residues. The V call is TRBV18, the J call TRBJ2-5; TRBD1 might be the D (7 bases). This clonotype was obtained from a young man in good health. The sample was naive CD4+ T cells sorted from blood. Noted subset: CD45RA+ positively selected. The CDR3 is CASSEAAGGQETQYF. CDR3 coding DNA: TGTGCCAGCTCCGAGGCGGCAGGGGGGCAAGAGACCCAGTACTTC.